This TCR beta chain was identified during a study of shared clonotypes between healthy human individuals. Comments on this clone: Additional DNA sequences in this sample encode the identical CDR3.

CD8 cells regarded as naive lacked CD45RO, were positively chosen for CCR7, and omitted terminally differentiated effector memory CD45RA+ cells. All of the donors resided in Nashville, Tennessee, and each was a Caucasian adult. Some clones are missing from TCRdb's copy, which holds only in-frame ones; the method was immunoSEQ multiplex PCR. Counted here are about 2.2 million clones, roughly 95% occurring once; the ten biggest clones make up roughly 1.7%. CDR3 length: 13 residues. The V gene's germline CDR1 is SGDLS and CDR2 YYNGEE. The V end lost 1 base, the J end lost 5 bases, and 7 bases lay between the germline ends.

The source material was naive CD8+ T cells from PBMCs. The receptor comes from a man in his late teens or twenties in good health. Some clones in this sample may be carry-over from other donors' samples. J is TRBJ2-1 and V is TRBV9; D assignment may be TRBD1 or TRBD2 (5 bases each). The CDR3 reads CASSVLGDNEQFF. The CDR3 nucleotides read TGTGCCAGCAGCGTACTGGGGGACAATGAGCAGTTCTTC.